This record looks at one T cell receptor beta chain sequence and its context. What antigen it recognizes has not been identified. No much larger clone exists at a distance of one base, and base qualities are not known. The sample originates from a study of blood T cell repertoires in COVID-19 (dated by TCRdb to 2020 to 2022). About the full investigation: Collaborator samples came from the United States, Italy and Spain and covered acute and convalescent phases of COVID-19. HLA class I and class II types, where available, came from metadata supplied by the sample provider rather than from assay-based typing. The material from the prospective study consisted of cDNA or gDNA derived from T cells, B-cell-depleted T cells, or PBMCs. Samples came from the ongoing ImmuneRACE study (first 160 participants) plus 1,254 subjects from 6 global collaborators. Deeply sampled blood TCRbeta repertoires from subjects exposed to, actively infected with, or recovered from COVID-19 were included in the dataset. The sample metadata nearly always contained a de-identified subject ID, COVID-19 status, age in years and sex. A freely available public database, intended as a resource for researchers studying the immune response to SARS-CoV-2, is where the repertoires were released.

Enrolling through a virtual design, the prospective study's participants ranged in age from about 18 to 89 years and lived across around 25 United States geographic areas. In the prospective study, participants were assigned to cohorts based on the clinical history participants reported in a screening survey and a study questionnaire. Each participant in the prospective study had whole blood, serum and a nasopharyngeal or oropharyngeal swab collected by mobile phlebotomists. Additional blood draws and questionnaires over an approximately two-month period could optionally be provided by prospective study participants. Before DNA extraction, blood samples from the prospective study were shipped at room temperature or frozen. TCRbeta CDR3 regions were amplified from genomic DNA by means of the immunoSEQ Assay, a bias-controlled multiplex PCR. The published analysis was carried out like this. The number of nucleated cells in each sample was estimated by amplification of reference gene primers within the assay. To quantify the absolute abundance of each unique TCRbeta CDR3 rearrangement, sequence reads were collapsed and filtered. For each sample, productive Simpson clonality was calculated as the square root of Simpson's diversity index over productive rearrangements. Here the immuneACCESS table is served through TCRdb, limited to in-frame sequences with V and J called. Missing clones are a known gap in these copies; in checked studies unresolved V genes cover under half, and the rest lacks a known reason. V, J and clone size are those of that table, while D and trimming were read from the DNA. The sample table records some 260,000 clones; roughly four fifths of these occur just once. Around 4.1% of the sample belongs to the ten largest clones.

General conclusions and limits of the study: How much clinical and demographic metadata was included differed by source and by participant, and the metadata was provided uncurated.

Per the germline V gene (reference sequence), SGHKS is the CDR1 and YYEKEE is the CDR2. Including cysteine and phenylalanine, the CDR3 has 13 amino acids. Solely the CDR3 DNA is kept, with 39 bases framed from the first base. A distance of 8 bases separates the germline ends of V and J, which lose 0 bases and 5 bases respectively. The source of this sequence is a man aged 25-45 years with acute COVID-19. The material sequenced was PBMCs or T cells enriched from blood (not recorded which). The chain was built from TRBV5-5 and TRBJ1-2, with the D gene not clear enough to name. In nucleotide form, the sequence is TGTGCCAGCAGCTTGGGGCAGATATATGGCTACACCTTC. Translated, this is CASSLGQIYGYTF.